This is a list of T cell receptor beta chains from one sample in a study of cytomegalovirus exposure and HLA in healthy donors. Clones were read by immunoSEQ multiplex PCR, and TCRdb kept only the in-frame ones, dropping some. The table includes 200,000 or so clones, around 81% detected once. What was sequenced was PBMCs. The receptors were sampled from a woman aged 18 to 35 in good health and CMV-seropositive. Both conserved end residues are part of each CDR3. The order of the fields is J gene, D gene, V gene, clone size, CDR3 protein, CDR3 DNA. A D gene is named only where the DNA matches it firmly. The size field is filled for only some rows; it gives once, few, many or a size class.

TRBJ2-7 TRBD1 TRBV18 NA CASSPPGQGSGEQYF TGTGCCAGCTCACCACCGGGACAGGGTTCCGGGGAGCAGTACTTC
TRBJ2-4 NA TRBV6-5 NA CASSYSGGASIQYF TGTGCCAGCAGTTACTCGGGCGGGGCTTCCATTCAGTACTTC
TRBJ1-5 NA TRBV11-3 NA CASSLPGQPQHF TGTGCCAGCAGCTTACCCGGTCAGCCCCAGCATTTT
TRBJ1-2 TRBD1 TRBV6-6 NA CASSPTGDYGYTF TGTGCCAGCAGTCCTACAGGGGACTATGGCTACACCTTC
TRBJ1-6 TRBD1 TRBV9 NA CASSVGQGTGIASPLHF TGTGCCAGCAGCGTTGGACAGGGGACGGGAATTGCCTCACCCCTCCACTTT
TRBJ2-1 TRBD1 TRBV19 NA CASSPGQDFNEQFF TGTGCCAGTAGTCCGGGACAGGATTTCAATGAGCAGTTCTTC
TRBJ1-1 TRBD1 TRBV10-3 NA CAISPGTVKSSPF TGTGCCATCAGTCCCGGGACAGTCAAATCCTCTCCCTTT
TRBJ2-2 TRBD2 TRBV11-3 NA CASSLERGAGTGELFF TGTGCCAGCAGCTTAGAGCGGGGGGCTGGCACCGGGGAGCTGTTTTTT
TRBJ1-4 TRBD1 TRBV7-2 NA CASSPLQGNEKLFF TGTGCCAGCAGCCCATTACAGGGGAATGAAAAACTGTTTTTT
TRBJ2-3 TRBD1 TRBV12-5 NA CASGLISRQGSTDTQYF TGTGCTAGTGGTTTGATAAGTAGACAGGGGAGCACAGATACGCAGTATTTT
TRBJ1-2 TRBD1 TRBV28 once CASSEGQGVCGYTF TGTGCCAGCAGTGAAGGACAGGGGGTGTGTGGCTACACCTTC
TRBJ1-5 TRBD1 TRBV5-5 NA CASSWTGDQPQHF TGTGCCAGCAGCTGGACAGGGGATCAGCCCCAGCATTTT
TRBJ2-7 NA TRBV5-4 NA CASSLGQPGYEQYF TGTGCCAGCAGCTTGGGGCAGCCGGGCTACGAGCAGTACTTC
TRBJ2-5 NA TRBV19 once CASSWTAQETQYF TGTGCCAGTAGCTGGACAGCTCAAGAGACCCAGTACTTC
TRBJ2-5 TRBD2 TRBV5-1 once CASAREEETRYF TGCGCCAGCGCCCGGGAGGAAGAGACCCGGTACTTC
TRBJ1-6 NA TRBV2 NA CASSTVYNSPLHF TGTGCCAGCAGTACAGTCTATAATTCACCCCTCCACTTT
TRBJ2-7 NA TRBV10-1 NA CASSEGTLIYEQYF TGCGCCAGCAGTGAAGGGACATTAATCTACGAGCAGTACTTC
TRBJ2-5 TRBD2 TRBV7-6 NA CASSPGLAGGHQETQYF TGTGCCAGCAGCCCGGGACTAGCGGGGGGCCACCAAGAGACCCAGTACTTC
TRBJ1-3 NA TRBV7-2 NA CASSLVASSGNTIYF TGTGCCAGCAGCTTAGTGGCCAGCTCTGGAAACACCATATATTTT
TRBJ1-6 NA TRBV10-3 NA CAISESTQGISPLHF TGTGCCATCAGTGAGTCGACACAGGGTATTTCACCCCTCCACTTT
TRBJ1-2 NA TRBV4-3 NA CASSQEHGGYTF TGCGCCAGCAGCCAAGAGCACGGTGGCTACACCTTC
TRBJ1-2 NA TRBV28 once CAVIQGQYGYTF TGTGCCGTTATACAGGGCCAGTATGGCTACACCTTC
TRBJ2-3 TRBD2 TRBV2 NA CASRAGGRPYKSTDTQYF TGTGCCAGCAGGGCGGGGGGCCGACCCTATAAGAGCACAGATACGCAGTATTTT
TRBJ2-3 TRBD2 TRBV19 NA CASSMAGLDKNTQYF TGTGCCAGTAGTATGGCGGGACTAGATAAAAATACGCAGTATTTT
TRBJ1-1 NA TRBV6-1 once CASSENLRGGTEAFF TGTGCCAGCAGTGAAAACCTCCGGGGTGGGACTGAAGCTTTCTTT
TRBJ2-3 NA TRBV11-2 once CASSPWGQTSTDTQYF TGTGCCAGCAGCCCCTGGGGACAAACAAGCACAGATACGCAGTATTTT
TRBJ2-5 TRBD1 TRBV10-1 NA CASSDRGQETQYF TGCGCCAGCAGTGACAGGGGGCAAGAGACCCAGTACTTC
TRBJ1-4 NA TRBV6-1 NA CASMGRDNEKLFF TGTGCCAGCATGGGCAGGGATAATGAAAAACTGTTTTTT
TRBJ2-5 NA TRBV6-1 NA CASSRSGWGEETQYF TGTGCCAGTTCGCGGTCTGGCTGGGGAGAAGAGACCCAGTACTTC
TRBJ1-3 NA TRBV9 NA CASSSWTQSGNTIYF TGTGCCAGCAGCTCCTGGACACAGTCTGGAAACACCATATATTTT
TRBJ2-2 NA TRBV30 NA CAWTANTGELFF TGTGCCTGGACAGCGAACACCGGGGAGCTGTTTTTT
TRBJ2-1 TRBD1 TRBV29-1 NA CSVGTLYRGPEQFF TGCAGCGTTGGGACCTTATACAGGGGACCAGAGCAGTTCTTC
TRBJ2-5 TRBD2 TRBV7-3 NA CASSRGGQETQYF TGTGCCAGCAGCCGGGGGGGCCAAGAGACCCAGTACTTC
TRBJ1-6 TRBD1 TRBV2 once CASRGTGPREAYNSPLHF TGTGCCAGCAGGGGGACAGGGCCTAGAGAGGCCTATAATTCACCCCTCCACTTT
TRBJ1-2 NA TRBV30 NA CAWSPSRNYGYTF TGTGCCTGGAGCCCCTCGCGTAACTATGGCTACACCTTC
TRBJ2-7 TRBD2 TRBV28 once CASSQTTGGVISYEQYF TGTGCCAGCAGCCAAACGACTGGGGGGGTGATCTCCTACGAGCAGTACTTC
TRBJ2-5 TRBD2 TRBV5-1 few CASSLAFTSGGAETQYF TGCGCCAGCAGCTTGGCATTTACTAGCGGGGGGGCCGAGACCCAGTACTTC
TRBJ2-2 TRBD1 TRBV6-1 once CASSDKKWGQRETGELFF TGTGCCAGCAGTGATAAAAAGTGGGGACAGAGGGAGACCGGGGAGCTGTTTTTT
TRBJ2-5 NA TRBV7-2 NA CASSPLARAKTQYF TGTGCCAGCAGCCCACTGGCCAGGGCGAAGACCCAGTACTTC
TRBJ2-5 NA TRBV30 NA CAWSVMPGFQETQYF TGTGCCTGGAGTGTGATGCCGGGGTTCCAAGAGACCCAGTACTTC
TRBJ2-5 NA TRBV6-6 NA CASSPARLGSETQYF TGTGCCAGCAGCCCCGCCCGACTAGGAAGTGAGACCCAGTACTTC
TRBJ2-5 TRBD1 TRBV9 NA CASSAPQDRIAQTQYF TGTGCCAGCAGCGCCCCTCAGGACAGGATTGCACAGACCCAGTACTTC
TRBJ1-3 NA TRBV28 NA CASSLMGQRNTIYF TGTGCCAGCAGTTTAATGGGACAAAGAAACACCATATATTTT
TRBJ2-1 NA TRBV30 few CAWSVGLGVKEQFF TGTGCCTGGAGTGTAGGGCTAGGGGTGAAGGAGCAGTTCTTC
TRBJ2-7 TRBD1 TRBV19 NA CASSVTTGGAYEQYF TGTGCCAGTAGTGTCACGACAGGGGGCGCCTACGAGCAGTACTTC
TRBJ1-1 NA TRBV29-1 NA CSVVRGLNTEAFF TGCAGCGTTGTAAGGGGGTTGAACACTGAAGCTTTCTTT
TRBJ1-2 NA TRBV7-9 NA CASSLEPENYGYTF TGTGCCAGCAGCTTAGAGCCCGAGAACTATGGCTACACCTTC
TRBJ1-2 NA TRBV7-9 NA CASSFIYGYTF TGTGCCAGCAGCTTTATTTATGGCTACACCTTC
TRBJ1-5 NA TRBV4-1 NA CASSQNLQNQPQHF TGCGCCAGCAGCCAAAATTTACAGAATCAGCCCCAGCATTTT
TRBJ2-2 TRBD1 TRBV15 NA CATSTRTGARNTGELFF TGTGCCACCAGCACTAGAACAGGGGCGCGGAACACCGGGGAGCTGTTTTTT
TRBJ2-5 TRBD2 TRBV15 once CATSREAGVETQYF TGTGCCACCAGCAGAGAGGCGGGAGTCGAGACCCAGTACTTC
TRBJ1-3 NA TRBV4-2 NA CASSQDEWGVSGNTIYF TGTGCCAGCAGCCAAGATGAGTGGGGGGTCTCTGGAAACACCATATATTTT
TRBJ1-5 NA TRBV4-1 NA CASSQDGLSNQPQHF TGCGCCAGCAGCCAAGATGGACTTAGCAATCAGCCCCAGCATTTT
TRBJ2-1 TRBD1 TRBV9 NA CASSASRDSYNEQFF TGTGCCAGCAGCGCTAGCCGGGACAGTTACAATGAGCAGTTCTTC
TRBJ1-6 NA TRBV14 NA CASSQGRNSPLHF TGTGCCAGCAGCCAAGGCAGAAATTCACCCCTCCACTTT